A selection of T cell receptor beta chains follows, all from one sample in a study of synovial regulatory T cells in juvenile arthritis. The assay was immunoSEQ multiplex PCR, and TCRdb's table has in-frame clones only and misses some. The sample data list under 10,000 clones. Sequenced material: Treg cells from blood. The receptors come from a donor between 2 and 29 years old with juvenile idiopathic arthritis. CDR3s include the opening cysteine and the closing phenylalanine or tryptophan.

CASSQEPYHSNYGYTF	TRBJ1-2	TRBV4-1
CASSQGRETEQFF	TRBJ2-1	TRBV4-1
CASSLALAGGPYEQYF	TRBJ2-7	TRBV7-8
CSARDNEQFF	TRBJ2-1	TRBV20-1
CASSTRTGFLQPQHF	TRBJ1-5	TRBV19
CASSSDRGRGTGELFF	TRBJ2-2	TRBV4-1
CASSLGSAQYF	TRBJ2-5	TRBV5-6
CASSSVGKTQYF	TRBJ2-5	TRBV19
CASSLEGGLAATDTQYF	TRBJ2-3	TRBV7-8
CASSHQTATMNTEAFF	TRBJ1-1	TRBV4-1
CASSPEETQYF	TRBJ2-5	TRBV18
CASSETGNTEAFF	TRBJ1-1	TRBV6-1
CASRQDPSGTYYEQYF	TRBJ2-7	TRBV19
CASSTHRGGDYGYTF	TRBJ1-2	TRBV19
CASSLQNGGDGYTF	TRBJ1-2	TRBV5-4
CASSFGGPHGYTF	TRBJ1-2	TRBV5-6
CASSGTQGIYGYTF	TRBJ1-2	TRBV19
CASKIFETDYGYTF	TRBJ1-2	TRBV19
CASSPRVGSEQYF	TRBJ2-7	TRBV5-1
CASSQSGQGALGYTF	TRBJ1-2	TRBV4-2
CASSESGGLGEKLFF	TRBJ1-4	TRBV6-1
CASSLTVGYEQYF	TRBJ2-7	TRBV6-1
CAISESSGVPYEQYF	TRBJ2-7	TRBV10-3
CASTGGPQPQHF	TRBJ1-5	TRBV2
CASSLAPASGNTIYF	TRBJ1-3	TRBV5-4
CASSIMGGGTDTQYF	TRBJ2-3	TRBV19
CASSQGFFGTGGARDSPLHF	TRBJ1-6	TRBV4-1
CASSLPLRLPGEQYF	TRBJ2-7	TRBV11-2
CASGQSGNTIYF	TRBJ1-3	TRBV11-1
CASSLQRDGGYTF	TRBJ1-2	TRBV7-8
CASSLGWSEAFF	TRBJ1-1	TRBV5-6
CASSLIGGLAGRLEQFF	TRBJ2-1	TRBV27
CASNPDPGVYGYTF	TRBJ1-2	TRBV13
CASSPSPKSTDTQYF	TRBJ2-3	TRBV4-1
CAISETYRSGDYGYTF	TRBJ1-2	TRBV10-3
CASSLGDSGRVREQYF	TRBJ2-7	TRBV5-6
CASSIGGGNRGYTF	TRBJ1-2	TRBV19
CASRTGGNTEAFF	TRBJ1-1	TRBV6-1
CASRESRRYGYTF	TRBJ1-2	TRBV6-1
CASSLVSGSMSYNEQFF	TRBJ2-1	TRBV11-2
CASSTRDRYYNEQFF	TRBJ2-1	TRBV5-6
CASGLGQSPLHF	TRBJ1-6	TRBV12-5
CASTGIYEQYF	TRBJ2-7	TRBV11-2
CASSPHPAEGSYEQYF	TRBJ2-7	TRBV11-2
CASSPYPDPQENTEAFF	TRBJ1-1	TRBV11-2
CASSRSSYNEQFF	TRBJ2-1	TRBV5-6
CASSATGSISYEQYF	TRBJ2-7	TRBV18
CASSPQSGLWQFF	TRBJ2-1	TRBV18
CASRQGANNQPQHF	TRBJ1-5	TRBV6-1
CASSEADLTGSFYGYTF	TRBJ1-2	TRBV6-1
CASSLAFAGNQPQHF	TRBJ1-5	TRBV5-6